This T cell receptor beta chain is drawn from a study of blood T cell repertoires in COVID-19. Repertoires were generated with immunoSEQ multiplex PCR, while TCRdb's copy carries only in-frame clones and drops some. This table has 50,000 to 75,000 clones, approximately 80% appearing once. CDR3 length: 15 residues. CDR1 and CDR2 (germline): ENHRY, SYGVKD. The junction had 5 bases not matched to a gene; V was cut back by 3 bases and J by 5 bases. The chain couples TRBV10-3 to TRBJ2-5; 11 bases fit TRBD2. The material sequenced was peripheral blood. The clonotype originates from a man between 60 and 75 years old with acute or convalescent COVID-19. CDR3 loop: CAISEGTSGGETQYF. DNA for the CDR3: TGTGCCATCAGTGAAGGGACTAGCGGTGGGGAGACCCAGTACTTC.